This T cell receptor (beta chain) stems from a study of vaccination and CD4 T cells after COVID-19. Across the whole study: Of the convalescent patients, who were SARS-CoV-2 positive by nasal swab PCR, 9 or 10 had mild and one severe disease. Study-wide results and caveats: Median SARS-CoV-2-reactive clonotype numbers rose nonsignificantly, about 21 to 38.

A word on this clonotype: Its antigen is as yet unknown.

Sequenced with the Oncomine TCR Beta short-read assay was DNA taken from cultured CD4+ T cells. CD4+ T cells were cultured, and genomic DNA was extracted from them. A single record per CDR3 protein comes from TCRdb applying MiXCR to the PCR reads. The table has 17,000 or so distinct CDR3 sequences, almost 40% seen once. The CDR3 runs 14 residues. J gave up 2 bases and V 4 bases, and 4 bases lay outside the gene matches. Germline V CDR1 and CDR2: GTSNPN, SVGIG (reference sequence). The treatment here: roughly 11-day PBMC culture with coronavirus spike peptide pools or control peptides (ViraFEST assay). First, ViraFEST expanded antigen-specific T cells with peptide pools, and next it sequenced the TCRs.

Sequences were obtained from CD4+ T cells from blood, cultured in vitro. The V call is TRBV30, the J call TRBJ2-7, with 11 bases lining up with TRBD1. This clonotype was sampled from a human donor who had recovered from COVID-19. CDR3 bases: TGTGCCTGGAACGCGGGACAGGGGGCCTACGAGCAGTACTTC. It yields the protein CAWNAGQGAYEQYF.